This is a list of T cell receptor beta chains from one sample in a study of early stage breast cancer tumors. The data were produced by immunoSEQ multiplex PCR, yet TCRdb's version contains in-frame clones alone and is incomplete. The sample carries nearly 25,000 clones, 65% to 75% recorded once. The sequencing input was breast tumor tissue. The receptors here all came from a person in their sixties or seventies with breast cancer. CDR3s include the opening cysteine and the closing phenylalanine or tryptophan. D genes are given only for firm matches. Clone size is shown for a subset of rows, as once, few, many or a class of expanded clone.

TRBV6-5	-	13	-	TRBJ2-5	CASGVLGGETQYF	TGTGCCAGCGGGGTCCTTGGGGGGGAGACCCAGTACTTC
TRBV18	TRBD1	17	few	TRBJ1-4	CASSPEQGLPTNEKLFF	TGTGCCAGCTCACCAGAACAGGGGCTACCAACTAATGAAAAACTGTTTTTT
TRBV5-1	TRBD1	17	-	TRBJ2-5	CASTLRQGRLSDETQYF	TGCGCCAGCACCTTACGACAGGGGAGGTTGTCGGATGAGACCCAGTACTTC
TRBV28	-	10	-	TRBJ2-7	CASSFNEQYF	TGTGCCAGCAGTTTCAACGAGCAGTACTTC
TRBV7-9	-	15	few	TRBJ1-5	CASSLGAGSNQPQHF	TGTGCCAGCAGCTTAGGGGCAGGGAGCAATCAGCCCCAGCATTTT
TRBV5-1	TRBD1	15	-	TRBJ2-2	CASSPRQGMAGELFF	TGCGCCAGCAGCCCCCGACAGGGGATGGCCGGGGAGCTGTTTTTT
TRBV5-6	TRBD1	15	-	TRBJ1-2	CASSLVGGQVDGYTF	TGTGCCAGCAGCCTGGTAGGCGGACAGGTGGATGGCTACACCTTC
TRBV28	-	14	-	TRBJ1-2	CASSPLQGRYGYTF	TGTGCCAGCAGCCCCCTGCAGGGTCGATATGGCTACACCTTC
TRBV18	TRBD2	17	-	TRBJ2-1	CASSLDIAGGNGNEQFF	TGTGCCAGCTCATTGGACATAGCGGGAGGGAATGGCAATGAGCAGTTCTTC
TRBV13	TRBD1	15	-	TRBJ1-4	CASSGRGTVGEKLFF	TGTGCCAGCAGCGGCAGGGGGACAGTCGGCGAAAAACTGTTTTTT
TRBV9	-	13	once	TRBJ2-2	CASSVAGFGELFF	TGTGCCAGCAGCGTAGCAGGATTCGGGGAGCTGTTTTTT
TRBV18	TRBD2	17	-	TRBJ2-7	CASSPKNTGGPVYEQYF	TGTGCCAGCTCACCTAAGAATACGGGAGGGCCGGTGTACGAGCAGTACTTC
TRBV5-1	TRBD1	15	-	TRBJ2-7	CASRSIGTGPYEQYF	TGCGCCAGCAGATCAATAGGGACAGGTCCCTACGAGCAGTACTTC
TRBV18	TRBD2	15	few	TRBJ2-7	CASSYRLAGGIEQYF	TGTGCCAGCTCATACCGACTAGCGGGAGGGATCGAGCAGTACTTC
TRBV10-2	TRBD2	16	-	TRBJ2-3	CASSVPAGGPADTQYF	TGCGCCAGCAGTGTGCCAGCGGGAGGGCCGGCAGATACGCAGTATTTT
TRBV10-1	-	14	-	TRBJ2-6	CASSGGVGANVLTF	TGCGCCAGCAGTGGCGGCGTTGGGGCCAACGTCCTGACTTTC
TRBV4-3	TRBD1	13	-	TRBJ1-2	CASSPQGTSDYTF	TGCGCCAGCAGCCCACAGGGGACATCGGACTACACCTTC
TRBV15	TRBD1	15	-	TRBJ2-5	CATSVGTGSGETQYF	TGTGCCACCAGTGTAGGGACAGGGTCAGGAGAGACCCAGTACTTC
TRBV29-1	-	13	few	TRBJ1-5	CSVAETENQPQHF	TGCAGCGTCGCTGAAACGGAGAATCAGCCCCAGCATTTT
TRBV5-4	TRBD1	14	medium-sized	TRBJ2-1	CASSFGQGAWEQFF	TGTGCCAGCAGCTTCGGACAGGGGGCTTGGGAGCAGTTCTTC
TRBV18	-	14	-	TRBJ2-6	CASSPMEGANVLTF	TGTGCCAGCTCACCCATGGAGGGGGCCAACGTCCTGACTTTC
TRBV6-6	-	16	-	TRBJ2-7	CASSYSIGADSYEQYF	TGTGCCAGCAGTTACTCGATAGGGGCCGACTCCTACGAGCAGTACTTC
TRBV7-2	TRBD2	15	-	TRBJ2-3	CASSLEGLAGDTQYF	TGTGCCAGCAGCCTAGAGGGACTAGCGGGAGATACGCAGTATTTT
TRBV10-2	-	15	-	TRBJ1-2	CASSESIASNYGYTF	TGCGCCAGCAGTGAGTCGATAGCGAGCAACTATGGCTACACCTTC
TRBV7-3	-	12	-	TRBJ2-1	CASSPGYNEQFF	TGTGCCAGCAGCCCGGGGTACAATGAGCAGTTCTTC
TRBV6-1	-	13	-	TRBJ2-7	CASSRRGIDEQYF	TGTGCCAGCAGTCGACGGGGTATCGACGAGCAGTACTTC
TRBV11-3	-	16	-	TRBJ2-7	CASSSRGGTWTYEQYF	TGTGCCAGCAGCTCCCGAGGGGGAACTTGGACCTACGAGCAGTACTTC
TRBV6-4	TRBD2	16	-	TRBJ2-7	CASQQRRSGSLYEQYF	TGTGCCAGCCAGCAGAGGCGTAGCGGGAGCCTCTACGAGCAGTACTTC
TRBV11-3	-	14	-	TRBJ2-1	CASSLGLANNEQFF	TGTGCCAGCAGCTTAGGGCTAGCCAACAATGAGCAGTTCTTC
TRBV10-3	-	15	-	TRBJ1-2	CAISESSGDTYGYTF	TGTGCCATCAGTGAGTCGTCAGGGGATACTTATGGCTACACCTTC
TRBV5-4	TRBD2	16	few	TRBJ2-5	CASSTGLAGALETQYF	TGTGCCAGCAGCACCGGACTAGCGGGAGCGTTGGAGACCCAGTACTTC
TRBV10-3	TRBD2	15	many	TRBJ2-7	CAISGASGRAYEQYF	TGTGCCATCAGTGGGGCTAGCGGGAGGGCCTACGAGCAGTACTTC
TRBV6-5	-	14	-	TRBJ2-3	CASSYGGGTDTQYF	TGTGCCAGCAGTTACGGCGGGGGCACAGATACGCAGTATTTT
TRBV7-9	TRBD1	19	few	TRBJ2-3	CASSLWVPTGWASTDTQYF	TGTGCCAGCAGCTTATGGGTCCCGACAGGGTGGGCAAGCACAGATACGCAGTATTTT
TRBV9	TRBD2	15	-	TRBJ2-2	CASSAYSGGTGELFF	TGTGCCAGCAGCGCCTATAGCGGGGGAACCGGGGAGCTGTTTTTT
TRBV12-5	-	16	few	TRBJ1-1	CASALRPGPLNTEAFF	TGTGCTAGTGCCCTACGCCCAGGGCCATTGAACACTGAAGCTTTCTTT
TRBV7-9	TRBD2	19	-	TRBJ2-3	CASSRGLAGITSSTDTQYF	TGTGCCAGCAGCCGGGGACTAGCGGGGATTACCTCTAGCACAGATACGCAGTATTTT
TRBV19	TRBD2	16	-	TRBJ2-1	CASSIGAGGHYNEQFF	TGTGCCAGTAGTATCGGGGCGGGAGGGCACTACAATGAGCAGTTCTTC
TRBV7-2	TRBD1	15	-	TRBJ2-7	CASSLGGQGASEQYF	TGTGCCAGCAGCTTGGGCGGACAGGGGGCTAGCGAGCAGTACTTC
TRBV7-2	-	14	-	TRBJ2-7	CASSLRQSSYEQYF	TGTGCCAGCAGCCTCAGACAGAGCTCCTACGAGCAGTACTTC
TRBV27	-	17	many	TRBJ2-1	CASSPGGGPSSYNEQFF	TGTGCCAGCAGTCCTGGGGGGGGCCCGAGCTCCTACAATGAGCAGTTCTTC
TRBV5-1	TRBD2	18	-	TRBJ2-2	CASSSSGGSGRLTGELFF	TGCGCCAGCAGCTCCTCGGGAGGGAGCGGGAGGCTGACCGGGGAGCTGTTTTTT
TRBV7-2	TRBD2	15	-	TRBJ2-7	CASSASGSFSYEQYF	TGTGCCAGCAGCGCTAGCGGGTCCTTCTCCTACGAGCAGTACTTC
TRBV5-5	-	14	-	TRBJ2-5	CASSLDIFQETQYF	TGTGCCAGCAGCTTGGACATCTTCCAAGAGACCCAGTACTTC
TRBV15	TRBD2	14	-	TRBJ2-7	CATSSQREGHEQYF	TGTGCCACCAGCTCCCAGCGGGAGGGACACGAGCAGTACTTC
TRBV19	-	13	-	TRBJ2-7	CASGGAIGAEQYF	TGTGCCAGTGGGGGGGCGATTGGGGCCGAGCAGTACTTC
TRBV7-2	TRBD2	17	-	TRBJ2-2	CASSPGLAGPIAGELFF	TGTGCCAGCAGCCCCGGACTAGCGGGACCGATCGCCGGGGAGCTGTTTTTT
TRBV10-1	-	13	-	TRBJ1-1	CASSEFAGSEAFF	TGCGCCAGCAGTGAGTTCGCAGGATCTGAAGCTTTCTTT
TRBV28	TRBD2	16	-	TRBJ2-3	CASSLSTSGTTDTQYF	TGTGCCAGCAGTTTGTCGACTAGCGGGACCACAGATACGCAGTATTTT
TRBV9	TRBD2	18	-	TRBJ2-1	CASSVGISGRITVNEQFF	TGTGCCAGCAGCGTAGGGATTAGCGGGAGGATAACGGTCAATGAGCAGTTCTTC